The 14 T cell receptor beta chains presented below share a single source sample, sequenced in a study of response to subunit inactivated influenza vaccine. Each CDR3 protein is one row after TCRdb ran MiXCR on the RT-PCR reads. This sample has roughly 540,000 distinct CDR3 sequences, with 20% to 25% found just once. These records were also assigned to another study, of T cells expressing NK-cell markers. In that study: Beta-chain TCR cDNA was generated via 5'RACE template switching with UMIs.

The sequences come from CD4+ T cells sorted from PBMCs, collected 11 to 12 days after vaccination. The receptors shown here come from a man aged 50-59 years who received an inactivated influenza vaccine.

V usage is TRBV20-1 and J usage is TRBJ1-2, with D unclear. This CDR3 is 13 amino acids long. Germline CDR1 reads DFQATT; CDR2 reads SNEGSKA (reference sequence). With 3 bases removed from V and 2 bases from J, the gap between germline ends came to 10 bases. CDR3 region: CSASDQLNYGYTF. The CDR3 nucleotides are TGCAGTGCTAGCGACCAACTAAACTATGGCTACACCTTC.

This clonotype was detected a few times. This chain joins TRBV20-1 and TRBJ1-2; possible D gene TRBD1, 6 bases. The CDR3 is 13 amino acids. The V gene lost 6 bases and the J gene lost 1 base, with 12 bases spanning the gap. In germline, CDR1 is DFQATT, CDR2 SNEGSKA (reference sequence). The CDR3 coding sequence is TGCAGTGCCACTTCAGGGGTTAACTATGGCTACACCTTC. It specifies CSATSGVNYGYTF.

The J gene is TRBJ1-6, the V gene TRBV2, with unresolved D. Trimming removed 7 bases at V and 10 bases at J, with 17 bases between. The CDR3 extends over 14 amino acids. CDR1 and CDR2 from the germline V gene are SNHLY and FYNNEI. CDR3 coding DNA: TGTGCCAGCAAGCGGCAGCAAGCGGGGTCACCCCTCCACTTT. It encodes CASKRQQAGSPLHF. Based on the CDR3 plus reference TRBV2 and TRBJ1-6, the full variable domain is EPEVTQTPSHQVTQMGQEVILRCVPISNHLYFYWYRQILGQKVEFLVSFYNNEISEKSEIFDDQFSVERPDGSNFTLKIRSTKLEDSAMYFCASKRQQAGSPLHFGNGTRLTVT.

This rearrangement joins TRBV12-3 or TRBV12-4 to TRBJ2-3; tentatively, D is TRBD1 (6 bases). The CDR3 loop spans 16 amino acids. The V and J ends lost 5 bases and 0 bases respectively, with 15 bases between them. This chain's CDR3 is CASSPQGYGSTDTQYF. CDR3 sequence (DNA): TGTGCCAGCAGTCCACAGGGATACGGTAGCACAGATACGCAGTATTTT.

CDR3 in amino acids: CSVAGGPNTGELFF. CDR3 nucleotide sequence: TGCAGCGTTGCGGGGGGGCCCAACACCGGGGAGCTGTTTTTT. V usage is TRBV29-1 and J usage is TRBJ2-2; 8 nucleotides align to TRBD2. This CDR3 has 14 residues. Germline V lookup: CDR1 SQVTM, CDR2 ANQGSEA. The junction had 3 bases not matched to a gene; V was cut back by 4 bases and J by 2 bases.

This clonotype was counted only a few times. The chain combines TRBV12-3 or TRBV12-4 with TRBJ2-1; 7 bases are a match to TRBD2. The V gene end was trimmed by 6 bases and the J gene end by 0 bases; junction bases not matched to a gene: 11. This CDR3 comprises 17 residues. CDR3 protein: CASRQRSSGSSYNEQFF. CDR3 sequence (DNA): TGTGCCAGCAGGCAACGTTCTAGCGGAAGCTCCTACAATGAGCAGTTCTTC.

The CDR3 loop reads CASSEDQPGQKETQYF. DNA of the CDR3: TGTGCCAGCAGTGAGGACCAACCGGGACAGAAAGAGACCCAGTACTTC. The V and J genes are TRBV6-1 and TRBJ2-5; TRBD1 agrees at 7 bases. The CDR3 has 16 amino acids. Germline V lookup: CDR1 MNHNS, CDR2 SASEGT. Losses at the gene ends were 3 bases for V and 3 bases for J; bases not matched to a gene: 10.

This clonotype was seen at least ten times. This rearrangement joins TRBV29-1 to TRBJ2-1; tentative D call: TRBD2 (6 bases). V lost 4 bases to trimming and J lost 5 bases, with 18 bases between them. Germline CDR1 SQVTM, CDR2 ANQGSEA. The CDR3 has 15 residues. CDR3 sequence: CSVGRGSGRNNEQFF. In nucleotides, the CDR3 is TGCAGCGTTGGGAGGGGCAGCGGCCGAAACAATGAGCAGTTCTTC.

The chain is built from TRBV6-5 and TRBJ1-5, with no clear D. Deletions cut 2 bases from V and 3 bases from J, with 8 bases between. The CDR3 has 14 residues. Germline V gene data show CDR1 as MNHEY and CDR2 as SVGAGI. The CDR3 here is CASSYGRINQPQHF. CDR3 nucleotides: TGTGCCAGCAGTTACGGCAGGATCAATCAGCCCCAGCATTTT.

The DNA for the CDR3 is TGTGCCAGCAGCGAGACTAGCGGGCCCCCCTACGAGCAGTACTTC. It translates to CASSETSGPPYEQYF. The V gene is TRBV9, the J gene TRBJ2-7, with TRBD2 matching 10 bases. Germline CDR1 is SGDLS and CDR2 is YYNGEE. The CDR3 loop spans 15 amino acids. The V gene end was trimmed by 3 bases and the J gene end by 2 bases; junction bases not matched to a gene: 5.

In its sample, this clonotype was seen a few times. The CDR3 bases are TGTGCCAGCCCGTTAACGAATCAGCCCCAGCATTTT. Its protein is CASPLTNQPQHF. The chain couples TRBV25-1 to TRBJ1-5, with D unresolved. V was pared by 8 bases and J by 4 bases, with 9 bases between. CDR3 length: 12 amino acids. Germline V gives CDR1 MGHDK, CDR2 SYGVNS.

The chain combines TRBV5-1 with TRBJ1-1; 8 positions agree with TRBD1. V was pared by 3 bases and J by 1 base, with 2 bases of the junction left unmatched. This CDR3 region has 14 residues. CDR1 SGHRS and CDR2 YFSETQ come from the germline V gene. The chain's CDR3 is CASSWDRRNTEAFF. CDR3 in DNA: TGCGCCAGCAGCTGGGACAGGCGGAACACTGAAGCTTTCTTT.

This clonotype was detected only a few times. The CDR3 sequence: CAISDSDLPNNEQFF. The DNA of the CDR3 is TGTGCCATCAGTGACTCGGACTTACCCAACAATGAGCAGTTCTTC. The chain recombines TRBV10-3 with TRBJ2-1; perhaps TRBD2 as D (5 bases). Germline values: CDR1 ENHRY, CDR2 SYGVKD. The CDR3 has 15 residues. Trimming removed 3 bases from V and 5 bases from J, with 14 bases in between.

The genes are TRBV5-1 and TRBJ1-1; D uncertain. Germline lookup yields CDR1 SGHRS and CDR2 YFSETQ. This CDR3 contains 14 residues. With 4 bases removed from V and 0 bases from J, the gap between germline ends came to 10 bases. The CDR3 sequence: CASSVQIMNTEAFF. The CDR3 nucleotides are TGCGCCAGCAGCGTACAGATTATGAACACTGAAGCTTTCTTT.